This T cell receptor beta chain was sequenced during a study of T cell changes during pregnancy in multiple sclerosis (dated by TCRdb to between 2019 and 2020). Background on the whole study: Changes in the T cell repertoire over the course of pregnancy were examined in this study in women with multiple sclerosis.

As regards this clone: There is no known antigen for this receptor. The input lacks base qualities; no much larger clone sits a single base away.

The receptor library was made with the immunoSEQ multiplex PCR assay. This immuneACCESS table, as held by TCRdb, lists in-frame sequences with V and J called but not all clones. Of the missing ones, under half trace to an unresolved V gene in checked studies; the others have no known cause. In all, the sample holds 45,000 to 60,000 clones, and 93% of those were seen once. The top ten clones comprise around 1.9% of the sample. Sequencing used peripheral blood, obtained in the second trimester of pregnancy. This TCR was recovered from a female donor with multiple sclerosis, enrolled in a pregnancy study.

The bases are TGCAGCGTGGGGCAGGGGGTGAATCAGCCCCAGCATTTT. It encodes CSVGQGVNQPQHF. The rearrangement combines TRBV29-1 with TRBJ1-5, with 7 bases aligning to TRBD1. Sequences SQVTM (CDR1) and ANQGSEA (CDR2) are obtained from the germline V gene. The CDR3 spans 13 residues, from the cysteine through the phenylalanine. The sequence is cut down to CDR3 DNA, 39 bases in frame from base 1. The V end gives up 6 bases and the J end 4 bases, leaving 6 bases in the junction not matched to a gene. With the portions outside the CDR3 filled from the reference TRBV29-1 and TRBJ1-5 genes, the complete variable region becomes SAVISQKPSRDICQRGTSLTIQCQVDSQVTMMFWYRQQPGQSLTLIATANQGSEATYESGFVIDKFPISRPNLTFSTLTVSNMSPEDSSIYLCSVGQGVNQPQHFGDGTRLSIL.